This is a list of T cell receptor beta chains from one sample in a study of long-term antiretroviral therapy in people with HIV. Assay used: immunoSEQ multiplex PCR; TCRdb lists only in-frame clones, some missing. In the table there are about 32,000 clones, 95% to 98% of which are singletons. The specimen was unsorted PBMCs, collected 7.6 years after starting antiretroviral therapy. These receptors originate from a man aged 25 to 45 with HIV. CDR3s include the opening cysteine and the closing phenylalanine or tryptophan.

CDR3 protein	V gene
CASSVEGSYGYTF	TRBV9
CASSPQGLGFYEQYF	TRBV7-8
CASSSDRHSSYEQYF	TRBV7-2
CASPVADAGTADTQYF	TRBV25-1
CASSQKGKGSGELFF	TRBV7-9
CASSFRAQVGTIYF	TRBV27
CASSEARVQGDEQYF	TRBV6-1
CASLSGSSPTSYEQYF	TRBV2
CASSAGLGYTF	TRBV19
CASSSRDRDYNEQFF	TRBV5-5
CASSYNTGELFF	TRBV6-5
CASMQPQHF	TRBV6-1